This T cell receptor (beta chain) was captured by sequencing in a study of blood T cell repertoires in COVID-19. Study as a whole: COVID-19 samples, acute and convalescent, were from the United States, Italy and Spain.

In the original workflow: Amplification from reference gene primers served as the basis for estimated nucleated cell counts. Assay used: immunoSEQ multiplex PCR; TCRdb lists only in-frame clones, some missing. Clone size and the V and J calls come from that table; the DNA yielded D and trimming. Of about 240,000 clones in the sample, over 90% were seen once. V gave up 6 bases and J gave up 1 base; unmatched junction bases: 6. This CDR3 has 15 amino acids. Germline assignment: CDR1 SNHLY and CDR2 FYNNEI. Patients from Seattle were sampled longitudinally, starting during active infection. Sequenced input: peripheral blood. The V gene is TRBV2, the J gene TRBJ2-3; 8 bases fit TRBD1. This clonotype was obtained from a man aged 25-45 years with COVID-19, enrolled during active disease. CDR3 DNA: TGTGCCAGCAGCTTCGGACAGGGAGGCACAGATACGCAGTATTTT. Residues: CASSFGQGGTDTQYF.